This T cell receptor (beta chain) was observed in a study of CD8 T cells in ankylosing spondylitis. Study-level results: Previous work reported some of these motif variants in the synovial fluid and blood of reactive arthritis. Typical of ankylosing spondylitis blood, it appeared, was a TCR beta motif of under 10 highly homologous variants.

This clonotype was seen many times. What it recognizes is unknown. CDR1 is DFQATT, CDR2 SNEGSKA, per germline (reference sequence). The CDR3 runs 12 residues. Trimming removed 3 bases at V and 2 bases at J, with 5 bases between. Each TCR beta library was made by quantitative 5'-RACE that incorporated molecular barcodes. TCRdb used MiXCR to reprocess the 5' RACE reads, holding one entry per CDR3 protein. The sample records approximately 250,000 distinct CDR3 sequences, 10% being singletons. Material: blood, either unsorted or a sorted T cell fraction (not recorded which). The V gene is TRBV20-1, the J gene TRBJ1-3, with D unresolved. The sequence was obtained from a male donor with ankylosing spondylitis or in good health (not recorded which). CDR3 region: CSASRTGNTIYF. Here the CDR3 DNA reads TGCAGTGCTAGCAGGACTGGAAACACCATATATTTT.